This T cell receptor (beta chain) derives from a study of T cells in Graves' hyperthyroidism and ophthalmopathy. Points from the study as a whole: In the analysis, a 13 V-J model separated ophthalmopathy from stable hyperthyroidism.

This CDR3 contains 13 residues. The germline gives CDR1 DFQATT, CDR2 SNEGSKA (reference sequence). This clonotype was detected once. The target antigen is unknown. RNA transcripts yielded amplified TCR beta CDR3 regions. During a first-round RT-PCR of the TCR CDR3, the HTBI primer set was used. TCRdb called the multiplex PCR reads again in MiXCR, with one record for every CDR3 protein. The sample holds about 580,000 distinct CDR3 sequences; more than 11% are singletons and the top ten take approximately 5.7%. This sequence joins TRBV20-1 and TRBJ2-6; D remains unclear. Sequencing was done on a sample of blood. This clonotype originated in a woman aged 25 to 45 with Graves' hyperthyroidism that later progressed to Graves' ophthalmopathy. The CDR3 loop is CSAGPSGANVLTF. In DNA, the CDR3 is TGCAGCGCCGGGCCCTCTGGGGCCAACGTCCTGACTTTC.